This T cell receptor (beta chain) came from a study of T-cell reconstitution after alpha-beta-depleted transplantation in children. Using unique molecular identifiers, the investigators prepared the TCRbeta library. Each CDR3 protein is one row after TCRdb ran MiXCR on the PCR reads. This table has over 300,000 distinct CDR3 sequences, 10% to 13% appearing once. The specimen was PBMCs from the stem cell graft donor, collected from the stem cell graft. This clonotype was sampled from a human donor who donated a stem cell graft to a child with acute lymphoblastic leukemia.

The CDR3 sequence: CASSWPGSRPRSSYNEQFF. In DNA form, the CDR3 reads TGTGCCAGCAGCTGGCCCGGGAGCCGACCGCGAAGCTCCTACAATGAGCAGTTCTTC. The rearrangement joins TRBV7-8 to TRBJ2-1; possibly TRBD2 for D (6 bases). Germline V gene data show CDR1 as SGHVS and CDR2 as FQNEAQ. The ends were cut back, 4 bases at V and 0 bases at J, with 22 bases in the middle. The CDR3 loop spans 19 amino acids.